A single count supports the clone carrying this T cell receptor beta chain. The antigen remains unidentified. The sample comes from a study of breast tumors, draining lymph nodes, adjacent tissues. Study conclusions and caveats: Tumors had less TCR diversity than lymph nodes, more than nontumor tissue. Tumor T cell lymph node origin was a supported hypothesis, not proven. Findings are consistent with lymph node origin and intratumoral expansion of most tumor T cells. Luminal-like breast cancer showed significantly higher tumor–nontumor repertoire similarity than basal-like.

TCRdb used MiXCR to reprocess the multiplex PCR reads, holding one entry per CDR3 protein. This table holds approximately 15,000 distinct CDR3 sequences, around 54% found once. Losses at the gene ends were 3 bases for V and 2 bases for J; bases not matched to a gene: 5. The CDR3 has 15 residues. Germline CDR1 reads MNHNS; CDR2 reads SASEGT. The source is a female donor with breast cancer. Some clones in this sample may be carry-over from other donors' samples. Sequencing input: tumor-adjacent breast tissue. This chain connects TRBV6-1 to TRBJ1-2; TRBD1 matches at 8 bases. In DNA, the CDR3 is TGTGCCAGCAGTGACTCCCGACAGGGGAACTATGGCTACACCTTC. Encoded protein: CASSDSRQGNYGYTF.